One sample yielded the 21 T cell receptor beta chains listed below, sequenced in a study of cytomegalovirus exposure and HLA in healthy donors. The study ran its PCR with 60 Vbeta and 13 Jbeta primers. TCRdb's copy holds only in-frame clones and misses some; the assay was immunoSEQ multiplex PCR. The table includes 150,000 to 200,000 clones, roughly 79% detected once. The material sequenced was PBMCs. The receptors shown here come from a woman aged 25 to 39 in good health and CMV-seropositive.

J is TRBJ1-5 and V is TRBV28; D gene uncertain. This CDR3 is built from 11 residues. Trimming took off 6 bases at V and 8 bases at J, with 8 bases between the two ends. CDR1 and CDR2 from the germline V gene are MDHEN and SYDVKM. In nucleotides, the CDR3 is TGTGCCAGCAGGGCTGGCAAGCCCCAGCATTTT. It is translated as CASRAGKPQHF.

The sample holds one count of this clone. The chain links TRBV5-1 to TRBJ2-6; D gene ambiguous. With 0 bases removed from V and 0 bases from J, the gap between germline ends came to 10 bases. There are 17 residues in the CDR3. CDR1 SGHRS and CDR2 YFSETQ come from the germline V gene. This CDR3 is CASSLELSSSGANVLTF. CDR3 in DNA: TGCGCCAGCAGCTTGGAACTGTCGTCCTCTGGGGCCAACGTCCTGACTTTC.

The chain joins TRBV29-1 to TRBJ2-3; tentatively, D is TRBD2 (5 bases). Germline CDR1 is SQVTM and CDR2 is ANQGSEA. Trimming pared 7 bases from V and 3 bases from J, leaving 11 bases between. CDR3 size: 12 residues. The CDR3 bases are TGCAGCGCTGGGGAGTGGACAGATACGCAGTATTTT. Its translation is CSAGEWTDTQYF.

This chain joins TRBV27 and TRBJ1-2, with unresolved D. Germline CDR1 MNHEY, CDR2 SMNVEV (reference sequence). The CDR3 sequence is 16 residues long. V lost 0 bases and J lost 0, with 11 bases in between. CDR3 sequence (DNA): TGTGCCAGCAGTTTATCTTGGCAGGCTTCTAACTATGGCTACACCTTC. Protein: CASSLSWQASNYGYTF.

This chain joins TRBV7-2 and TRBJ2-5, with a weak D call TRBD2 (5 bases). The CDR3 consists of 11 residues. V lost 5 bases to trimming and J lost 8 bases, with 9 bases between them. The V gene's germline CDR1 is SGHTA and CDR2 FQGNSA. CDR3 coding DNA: TGTGCCAGCAGCCAAGGAGGAACCCAGTACTTC. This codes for CASSQGGTQYF.

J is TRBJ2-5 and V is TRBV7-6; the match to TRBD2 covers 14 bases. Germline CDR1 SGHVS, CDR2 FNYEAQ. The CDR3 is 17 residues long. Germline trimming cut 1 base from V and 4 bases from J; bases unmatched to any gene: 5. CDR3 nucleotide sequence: TGTGCCAGCAGCTTAGGGGGGACTAGCGGGAGTAGAGAGACCCAGTACTTC. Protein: CASSLGGTSGSRETQYF. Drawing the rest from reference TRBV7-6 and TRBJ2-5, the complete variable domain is GAGVSQSPRYKVTKRGQDVALRCDPISGHVSLYWYRQALGQGPEFLTYFNYEAQQDKSGLPNDRFSAERPEGSISTLTIQRTEQRDSAMYRCASSLGGTSGSRETQYFGPGTRLLVL.

The CDR3 loop reads CASSVEVSGIDYGYTF. The CDR3 nucleotides are TGTGCCAGCAGCGTAGAAGTGTCAGGGATCGACTATGGCTACACCTTC. The V and J genes are TRBV9 and TRBJ1-2; possibly TRBD1 for D (5 bases). Germline loops: CDR1 SGDLS, CDR2 YYNGEE. Trimming took 0 bases from V and 3 from J, leaving 15 bases between them. The CDR3 has 16 residues.

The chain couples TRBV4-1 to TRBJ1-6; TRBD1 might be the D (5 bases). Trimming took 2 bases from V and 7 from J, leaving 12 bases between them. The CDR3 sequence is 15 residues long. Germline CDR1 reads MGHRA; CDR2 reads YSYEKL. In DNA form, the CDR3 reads TGCGCCAGCAGCCAATTCGACAGCGCAAATTCACCCCTCCACTTT. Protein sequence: CASSQFDSANSPLHF.

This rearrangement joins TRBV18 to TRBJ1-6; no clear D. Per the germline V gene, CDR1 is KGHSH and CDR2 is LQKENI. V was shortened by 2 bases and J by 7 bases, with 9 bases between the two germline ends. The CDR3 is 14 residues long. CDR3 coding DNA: TGTGCCAGCTCACCAGCCACATCGAATTCACCCCTCCACTTT. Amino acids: CASSPATSNSPLHF.

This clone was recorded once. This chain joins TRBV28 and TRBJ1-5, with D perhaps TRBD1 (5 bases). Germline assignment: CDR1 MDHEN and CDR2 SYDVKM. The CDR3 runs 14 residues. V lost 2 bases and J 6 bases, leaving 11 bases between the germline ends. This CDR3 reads CASSLEGRGQPQHF. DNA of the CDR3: TGTGCCAGCAGTTTAGAAGGGAGGGGTCAGCCCCAGCATTTT.

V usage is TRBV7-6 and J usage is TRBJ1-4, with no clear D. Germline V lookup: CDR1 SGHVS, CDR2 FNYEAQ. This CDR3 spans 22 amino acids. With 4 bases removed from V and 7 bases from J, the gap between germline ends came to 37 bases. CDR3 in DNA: TGTGCCAGCAGCTCTATCACGAACGGACGGGAGTGGATTGCCGGAAAAGGTGAAAAACTGTTTTTT. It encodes CASSSITNGREWIAGKGEKLFF.

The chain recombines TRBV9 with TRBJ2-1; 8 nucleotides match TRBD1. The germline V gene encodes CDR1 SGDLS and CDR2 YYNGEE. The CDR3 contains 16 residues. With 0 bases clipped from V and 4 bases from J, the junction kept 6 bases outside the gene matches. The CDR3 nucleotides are TGTGCCAGCAGCGTAGATCAAGGACAGGGATACAATGAGCAGTTCTTC. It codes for CASSVDQGQGYNEQFF.

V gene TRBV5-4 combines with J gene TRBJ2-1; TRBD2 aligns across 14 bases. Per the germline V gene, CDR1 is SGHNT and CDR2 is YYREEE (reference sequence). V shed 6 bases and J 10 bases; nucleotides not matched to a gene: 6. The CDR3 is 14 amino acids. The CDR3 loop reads CASTGLAGGREQFF. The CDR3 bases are TGTGCCAGCACCGGACTAGCGGGAGGACGGGAGCAGTTCTTC.

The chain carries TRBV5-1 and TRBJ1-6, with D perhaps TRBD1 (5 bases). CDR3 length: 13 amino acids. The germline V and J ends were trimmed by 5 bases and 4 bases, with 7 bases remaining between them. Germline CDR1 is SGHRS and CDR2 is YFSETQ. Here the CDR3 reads CASRDTYNSPLHF. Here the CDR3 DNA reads TGCGCCAGCAGGGACACGTATAATTCACCCCTCCACTTT.

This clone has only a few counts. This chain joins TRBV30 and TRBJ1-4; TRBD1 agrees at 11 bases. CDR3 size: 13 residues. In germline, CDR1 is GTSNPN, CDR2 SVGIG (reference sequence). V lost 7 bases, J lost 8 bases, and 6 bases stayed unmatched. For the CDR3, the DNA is TGTGCCTACAACCGGGACAGGGGGGAAAAACTGTTTTTT. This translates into CAYNRDRGEKLFF.

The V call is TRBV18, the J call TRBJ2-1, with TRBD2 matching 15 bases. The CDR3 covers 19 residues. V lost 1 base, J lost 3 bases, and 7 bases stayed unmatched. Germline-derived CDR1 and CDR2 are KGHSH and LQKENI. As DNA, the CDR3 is TGTGCCAGCTCACCACGAGGACTAGCGGGAGGGCCCTTCTACAATGAGCAGTTCTTC. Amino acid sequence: CASSPRGLAGGPFYNEQFF.

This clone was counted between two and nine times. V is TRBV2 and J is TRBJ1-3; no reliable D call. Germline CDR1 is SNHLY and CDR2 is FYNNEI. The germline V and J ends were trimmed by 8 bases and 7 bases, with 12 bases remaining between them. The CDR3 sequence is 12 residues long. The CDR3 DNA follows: TGTGCCAGCTCCGAGGGTGGGAACACCATATATTTT. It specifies CASSEGGNTIYF. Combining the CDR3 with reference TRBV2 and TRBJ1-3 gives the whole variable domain EPEVTQTPSHQVTQMGQEVILRCVPISNHLYFYWYRQILGQKVEFLVSFYNNEISEKSEIFDDQFSVERPDGSNFTLKIRSTKLEDSAMYFCASSEGGNTIYFGEGSWLTVV.

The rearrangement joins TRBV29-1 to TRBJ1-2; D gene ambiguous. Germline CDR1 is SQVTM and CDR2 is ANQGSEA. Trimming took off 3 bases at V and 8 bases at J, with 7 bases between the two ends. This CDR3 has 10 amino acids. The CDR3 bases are TGCAGCGTTGATTCAGAAGGCTACACCTTC. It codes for CSVDSEGYTF.

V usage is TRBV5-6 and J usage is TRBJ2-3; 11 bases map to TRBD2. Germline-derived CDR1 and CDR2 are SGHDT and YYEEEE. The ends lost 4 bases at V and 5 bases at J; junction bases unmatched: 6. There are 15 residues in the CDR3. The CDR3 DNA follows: TGTGCCAGCAGCCCTGATAGCGGGGGGGGAGATACGCAGTATTTT. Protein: CASSPDSGGGDTQYF.

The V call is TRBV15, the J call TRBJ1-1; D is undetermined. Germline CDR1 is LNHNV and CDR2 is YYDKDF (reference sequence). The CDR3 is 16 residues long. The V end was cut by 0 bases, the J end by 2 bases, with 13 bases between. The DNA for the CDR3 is TGTGCCACCAGCAGAGATCGGTCCACTACTAACACTGAAGCTTTCTTT. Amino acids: CATSRDRSTTNTEAFF.

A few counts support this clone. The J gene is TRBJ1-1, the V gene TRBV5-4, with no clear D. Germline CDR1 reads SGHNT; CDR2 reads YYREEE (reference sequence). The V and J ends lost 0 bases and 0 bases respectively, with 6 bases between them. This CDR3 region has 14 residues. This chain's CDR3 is CASSLDRMNTEAFF. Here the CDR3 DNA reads TGTGCCAGCAGCTTGGATAGAATGAACACTGAAGCTTTCTTT.